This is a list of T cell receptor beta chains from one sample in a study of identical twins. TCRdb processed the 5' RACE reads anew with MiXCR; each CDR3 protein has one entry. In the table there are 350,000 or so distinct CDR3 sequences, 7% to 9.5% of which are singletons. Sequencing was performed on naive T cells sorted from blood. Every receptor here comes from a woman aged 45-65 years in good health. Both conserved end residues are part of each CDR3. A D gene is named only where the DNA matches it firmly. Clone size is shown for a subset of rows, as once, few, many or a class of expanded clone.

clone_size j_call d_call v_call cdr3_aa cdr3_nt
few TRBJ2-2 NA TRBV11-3 CASSPTLGGAGVSTGELFF TGTGCCAGCAGCCCAACCCTTGGGGGCGCGGGAGTATCTACCGGGGAGCTGTTTTTT
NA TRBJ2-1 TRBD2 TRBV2 CASPGAGDGYNEQFF TGTGCCAGCCCCGGAGCGGGAGATGGCTACAATGAGCAGTTCTTC
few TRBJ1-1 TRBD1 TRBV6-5 CASRLRQGRNTEAFF TGTGCCAGCAGACTACGACAGGGAAGGAACACTGAAGCTTTCTTT
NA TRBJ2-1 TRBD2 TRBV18 CASSPTSEWAQFF TGTGCCAGCTCACCGACTAGCGAGTGGGCGCAGTTCTTC
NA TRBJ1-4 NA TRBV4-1 CASSQDGVGGRLNEKLFF TGCGCCAGCAGCCAAGATGGGGTCGGGGGACGGCTGAATGAAAAACTGTTTTTT
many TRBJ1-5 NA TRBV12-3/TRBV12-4 CASSLIVPGYGHQPQHF TGTGCCAGCAGCCTCATTGTTCCAGGATATGGTCATCAGCCCCAGCATTTT
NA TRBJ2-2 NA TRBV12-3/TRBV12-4 CASRRHRSSAGGTGELFF TGTGCCAGCAGGCGCCACAGGTCCTCCGCCGGGGGAACCGGGGAGCTGTTTTTT
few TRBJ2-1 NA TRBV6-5 CASSYAEAGNEQFF TGTGCCAGCAGTTACGCGGAGGCCGGGAATGAGCAGTTCTTC
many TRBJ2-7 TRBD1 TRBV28 CASSERQGDHEQYF TGTGCCAGCAGCGAGAGACAGGGTGACCACGAGCAGTACTTC
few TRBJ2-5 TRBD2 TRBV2 CASSEHSGRGETQYF TGTGCCAGCAGTGAACATAGCGGGAGGGGAGAGACCCAGTACTTC
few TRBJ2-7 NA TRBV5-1 CASSLASTGFDEQYF TGCGCCAGCAGCTTGGCCTCGACAGGTTTCGACGAGCAGTACTTC
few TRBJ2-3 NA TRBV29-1 CSVESPSTDTQYF TGCAGCGTTGAGTCTCCTTCCACAGATACGCAGTATTTT
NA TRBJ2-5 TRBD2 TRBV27 CASSQGTINQETQYF TGTGCCAGCAGTCAAGGGACTATCAACCAAGAGACCCAGTACTTC
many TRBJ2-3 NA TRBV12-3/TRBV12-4 CASSLRAQGTDTQYF TGTGCCAGCAGTTTACGAGCTCAAGGCACAGATACGCAGTATTTT
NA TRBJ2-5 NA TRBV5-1 CASSISPGAETQYF TGCGCCAGCAGCATCTCACCCGGAGCAGAGACCCAGTACTTC
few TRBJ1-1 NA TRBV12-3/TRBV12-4 CASSQDENTEAFF TGTGCCAGCAGTCAGGACGAAAACACTGAAGCTTTCTTT
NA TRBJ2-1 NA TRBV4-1 CASSQGQGDYNEQFF TGCGCCAGCAGCCAAGGGCAGGGAGACTACAATGAGCAGTTCTTC
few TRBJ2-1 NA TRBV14 CASSQFLTPYNEQFF TGTGCCAGCAGCCAATTCTTGACACCGTACAATGAGCAGTTCTTC